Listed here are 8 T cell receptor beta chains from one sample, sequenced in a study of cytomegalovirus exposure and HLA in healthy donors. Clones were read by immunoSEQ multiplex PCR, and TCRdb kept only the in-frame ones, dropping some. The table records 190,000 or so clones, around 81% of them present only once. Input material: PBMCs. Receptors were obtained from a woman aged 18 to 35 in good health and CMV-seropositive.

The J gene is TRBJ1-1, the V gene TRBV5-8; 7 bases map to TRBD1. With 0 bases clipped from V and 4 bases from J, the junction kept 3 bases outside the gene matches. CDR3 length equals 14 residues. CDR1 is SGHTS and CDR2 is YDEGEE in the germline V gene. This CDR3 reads CASSLVRGVTEAFF. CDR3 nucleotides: TGTGCCAGCAGCTTGGTCAGGGGGGTCACTGAAGCTTTCTTT.

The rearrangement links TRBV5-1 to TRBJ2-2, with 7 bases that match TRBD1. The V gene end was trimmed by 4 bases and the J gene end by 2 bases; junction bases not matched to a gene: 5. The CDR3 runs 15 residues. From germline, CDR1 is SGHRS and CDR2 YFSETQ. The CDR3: CASSVRQGNTGELFF. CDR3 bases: TGCGCCAGCAGCGTAAGACAGGGCAACACCGGGGAGCTGTTTTTT.

CDR3 amino acids: CASSFEQGPRYEQYF. CDR3 nucleotides: TGCGCCAGCAGCTTTGAGCAGGGTCCGCGCTACGAGCAGTACTTC. The rearrangement links TRBV5-1 to TRBJ2-7; possible D gene TRBD1, 5 bases. CDR3 length equals 15 residues. Germline lookup yields CDR1 SGHRS and CDR2 YFSETQ. With 2 bases removed from V and 3 bases from J, the gap between germline ends came to 15 bases.

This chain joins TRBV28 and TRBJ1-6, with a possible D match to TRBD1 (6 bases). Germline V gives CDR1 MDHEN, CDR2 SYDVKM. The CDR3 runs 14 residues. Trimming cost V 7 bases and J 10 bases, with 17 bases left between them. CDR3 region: CASTSPQGKSPLHF. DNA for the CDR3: TGTGCCAGCACTTCCCCGCAGGGGAAGTCACCCCTCCACTTT.

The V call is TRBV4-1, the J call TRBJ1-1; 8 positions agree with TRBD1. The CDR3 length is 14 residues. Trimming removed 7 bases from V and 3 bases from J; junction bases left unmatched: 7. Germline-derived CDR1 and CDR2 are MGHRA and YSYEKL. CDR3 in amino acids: CASNPDRADTEAFF. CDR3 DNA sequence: TGCGCCAGCAACCCGGACAGGGCAGACACTGAAGCTTTCTTT.

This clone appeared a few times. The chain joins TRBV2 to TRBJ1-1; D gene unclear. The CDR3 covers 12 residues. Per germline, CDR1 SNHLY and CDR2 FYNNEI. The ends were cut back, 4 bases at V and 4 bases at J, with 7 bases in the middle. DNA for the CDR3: TGTGCCAGCAGTGTCACCAGCACTGAAGCTTTCTTT. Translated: CASSVTSTEAFF.

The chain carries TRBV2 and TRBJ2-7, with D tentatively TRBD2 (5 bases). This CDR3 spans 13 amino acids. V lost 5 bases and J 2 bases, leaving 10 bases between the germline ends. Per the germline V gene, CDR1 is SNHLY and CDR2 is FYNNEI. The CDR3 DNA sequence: TGTGCCAGCAGTCCCCGGGGAGCCTACGAGCAGTACTTC. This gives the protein CASSPRGAYEQYF.

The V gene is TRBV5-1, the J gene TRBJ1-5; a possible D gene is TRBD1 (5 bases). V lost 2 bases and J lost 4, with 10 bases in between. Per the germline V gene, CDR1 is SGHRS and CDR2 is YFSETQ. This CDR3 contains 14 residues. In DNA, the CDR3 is TGCGCCAGCAGCTTAGGGGATCCTAATCAGCCCCAGCATTTT. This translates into CASSLGDPNQPQHF.